This TCR beta chain was observed in a study of identical twins. Study-level findings and limits: Not following the same donors, the study drew its conclusions from cross-sectional statistical analysis.

This clonotype was counted between two and nine times. What it binds is not known. Healthy Caucasians supplied all donations. A universal primer site arose from template switching, and cDNA bore unique molecular identifiers. TCRdb passed the 5' RACE reads through MiXCR, listing each CDR3 protein once. Of 450,000 or so distinct CDR3 sequences in the sample, approximately 24% are singletons; the top ten hold roughly 2.8%. Germline V gene lookup returns CDR1 SGDLS and CDR2 YYNGEE. Trimming cost V 4 bases and J 4 bases; bases outside gene matches: 10. The CDR3 covers 16 residues. This same sample was also part of a study on T cells expressing NK-cell markers. That report notes: The study found dominant NKG2C+ clonotypes at about 1.0-7.5% of CD8+ T cells in roughly six donors.

The rearrangement uses TRBV9 and TRBJ2-1; the match to TRBD2 covers 8 bases. The TCR was taken from a young woman in good health. Sequencing input: CD4+ T cells sorted from blood. CDR3 sequence: CASSLTGTSVYNEQFF. DNA of the CDR3: TGTGCCAGCAGCTTAACCGGGACTAGTGTTTACAATGAGCAGTTCTTC.